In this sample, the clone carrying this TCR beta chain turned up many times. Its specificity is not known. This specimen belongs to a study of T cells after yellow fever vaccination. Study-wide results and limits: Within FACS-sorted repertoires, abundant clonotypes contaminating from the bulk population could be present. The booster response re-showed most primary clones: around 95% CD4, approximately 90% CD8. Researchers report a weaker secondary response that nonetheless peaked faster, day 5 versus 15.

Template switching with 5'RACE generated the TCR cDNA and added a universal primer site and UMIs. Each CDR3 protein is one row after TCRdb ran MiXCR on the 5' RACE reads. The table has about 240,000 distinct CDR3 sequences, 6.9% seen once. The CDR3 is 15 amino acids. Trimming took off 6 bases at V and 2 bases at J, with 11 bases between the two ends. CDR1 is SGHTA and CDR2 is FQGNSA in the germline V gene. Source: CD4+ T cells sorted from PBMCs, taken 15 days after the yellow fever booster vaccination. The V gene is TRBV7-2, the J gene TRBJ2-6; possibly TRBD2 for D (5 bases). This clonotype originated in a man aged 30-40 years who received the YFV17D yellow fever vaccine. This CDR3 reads CASSPGGAGANVLTF. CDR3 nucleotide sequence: TGTGCCAGCAGTCCCGGAGGCGCTGGGGCCAACGTCCTGACTTTC. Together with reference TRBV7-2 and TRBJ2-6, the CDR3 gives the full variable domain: GAGVSQSPSNKVTEKGKDVELRCDPISGHTALYWYRQSLGQGLEFLIYFQGNSAPDKSGLPSDRFSAERTGGSVSTLTIQRTQQEDSAVYLCASSPGGAGANVLTFGAGSRLTVL.